These 27 T cell receptor beta chains originate from one sample sequenced in a study of identifying expanded T cells in peripheral blood. The assay was immunoSEQ multiplex PCR, and TCRdb's table has in-frame clones only and misses some. Among some 93,000 clones listed, 88% were seen once. What was sequenced was blood. These receptors all stem from a person aged 18 to 75 in good health.

The chain joins TRBV9 to TRBJ1-2; 7 positions agree with TRBD1. Germline values: CDR1 SGDLS, CDR2 YYNGEE. The CDR3 has 16 amino acids. V shed 0 bases, J shed 5 bases, and the junction held 10 bases outside the gene matches. The CDR3 region has the DNA TGTGCCAGCAGCGTAGGGGACAGACCGGATTGGTATGGCTACACCTTC. Residues: CASSVGDRPDWYGYTF.

This clone has only a few counts. This chain connects TRBV7-2 to TRBJ1-1; tentatively, D is TRBD1 (5 bases). Trimming cost V 1 base and J 4 bases, with 16 bases left between them. The CDR3 is 16 amino acids. Germline V CDR1 and CDR2: SGHTA, FQGNSA. In nucleotides, the CDR3 is TGTGCCAGCAGCTTAGGTGGGGCGATAGCGGGCACTGAAGCTTTCTTT. Translated, it gives CASSLGGAIAGTEAFF.

The gene calls are TRBV2 and TRBJ1-1; TRBD1 might be the D (6 bases). CDR1 and CDR2 from the germline V gene are SNHLY and FYNNEI. The germline V and J ends were trimmed by 4 bases and 1 base, with 13 bases remaining between them. The CDR3 runs to 15 residues. CDR3 in DNA: TGTGCCAGCAGTGCTTGGGGGGCCCCGAACACTGAAGCTTTCTTT. Translating it yields CASSAWGAPNTEAFF. Based on the CDR3 plus reference TRBV2 and TRBJ1-1, the full variable domain is EPEVTQTPSHQVTQMGQEVILRCVPISNHLYFYWYRQILGQKVEFLVSFYNNEISEKSEIFDDQFSVERPDGSNFTLKIRSTKLEDSAMYFCASSAWGAPNTEAFFGQGTRLTVV.

V and J are TRBV9 and TRBJ1-6, with 7 bases aligning to TRBD1. Trimming removed 0 bases from V and 8 bases from J; junction bases left unmatched: 5. CDR3 length equals 15 residues. Germline CDR1 and CDR2: SGDLS and YYNGEE. Here the CDR3 reads CASSVDGTDDSPLHF. CDR3 DNA: TGTGCCAGCAGCGTAGATGGGACAGATGATTCACCCCTCCACTTT.

The CDR3 loop reads CASSLAGAYNEQFF. CDR3 bases: TGTGCCAGTTCTTTAGCGGGAGCCTACAATGAGCAGTTCTTC. The V gene is TRBV28, the J gene TRBJ2-1, with 9 bases that match TRBD2. V lost 9 bases, J lost 2 bases, and 5 bases stayed unmatched. Germline V gene data show CDR1 as MDHEN and CDR2 as SYDVKM. The CDR3 has 14 residues.

This clone was picked up many times. This chain links TRBV2 with TRBJ1-2, with unresolved D. The ends were cut back, 1 base at V and 6 bases at J, with 9 bases in the middle. This CDR3 comprises 13 residues. CDR1 is SNHLY and CDR2 is FYNNEI in the germline V gene. CDR3 bases: TGTGCCAGCAGTGAAGTCTCCCTTCATGGCTACACCTTC. Protein: CASSEVSLHGYTF.

Here the CDR3 reads CASSNPGGLGNSPLHF. CDR3 coding DNA: TGTGCCAGTAGTAACCCAGGGGGCTTGGGTAATTCACCCCTCCACTTT. The chain has TRBV19 and TRBJ1-6; TRBD1 matches at 8 bases. Germline assignment: CDR1 LNHDA and CDR2 SQIVND (reference sequence). The CDR3 extends over 16 amino acids. V lost 4 bases, J lost 6 bases, and 8 bases stayed unmatched. The full variable domain, in which reference TRBV19 and TRBJ1-6 provide the parts outside the CDR3, is DGGITQSPKYLFRKEGQNVTLSCEQNLNHDAMYWYRQDPGQGLRLIYYSQIVNDFQKGDIAEGYSVSREKKESFPLTVTSAQKNPTAFYLCASSNPGGLGNSPLHFGNGTRLTVT.

The chain joins TRBV7-9 to TRBJ2-3; 12 nucleotides align to TRBD2. The V segment lost 5 bases and the J segment 6 bases; nucleotides outside the gene matches: 3. CDR1 SEHNR and CDR2 FQNEAQ come from the germline V gene (reference sequence). This CDR3 region has 14 residues. CDR3 amino acids: CASSPGTSGDTQYF. CDR3 DNA: TGTGCCAGCAGCCCTGGGACTAGCGGGGATACGCAGTATTTT.

The chain recombines TRBV28 with TRBJ2-2, with a weak D call TRBD2 (5 bases). Germline loops: CDR1 MDHEN, CDR2 SYDVKM. The germline V and J ends were trimmed by 1 base and 3 bases, with 12 bases remaining between them. The CDR3 length is 16 residues. CDR3 loop: CASSLFPGLDTGELFF. CDR3 coding DNA: TGTGCCAGCAGTTTATTCCCGGGGTTGGACACCGGGGAGCTGTTTTTT.

The chain is built from TRBV6-6 and TRBJ2-1; 10 bases match TRBD2. Trimming at V came to 2 bases and at J to 8 bases, leaving 6 bases not matched to a gene. This CDR3 spans 15 amino acids. From germline, CDR1 is MNHNY and CDR2 SVGAGI (reference sequence). CDR3 sequence (DNA): TGTGCCAGCAGTTACGTAGCTAGCGGGGGCTATGAGCAGTTCTTC. Its protein is CASSYVASGGYEQFF.

The rearrangement joins TRBV4-3 to TRBJ1-2, with a weak D call TRBD1 (6 bases). This CDR3 has 15 residues. The germline gives CDR1 LGHNA, CDR2 YSLEER. V lost 1 base, J lost 7 bases, and 16 bases lay in between. The CDR3 DNA follows: TGCGCCAGCAGCCAAGTTGGGCAGGGGAGACTTGGCTACACCTTC. It is translated as CASSQVGQGRLGYTF.

This sequence joins TRBV7-9 and TRBJ2-5; 7 positions match TRBD2. V lost 2 bases to trimming and J lost 2 bases; unmatched junction nucleotides: 8. The CDR3 runs 16 residues. Germline V gives CDR1 SEHNR, CDR2 FQNEAQ (reference sequence). DNA for the CDR3: TGTGCCAGCAGCTTAAGGCCTTCGGGACTACAAGAGACCCAGTACTTC. Translating it yields CASSLRPSGLQETQYF. The full variable domain, completed using reference TRBV7-9 and TRBJ2-5, is DTGVSQNPRHKITKRGQNVTFRCDPISEHNRLYWYRQTLGQGPEFLTYFQNEAQLEKSRLLSDRFSAERPKGSFSTLEIQRTEQGDSAMYLCASSLRPSGLQETQYFGPGTRLLVL.

The chain recombines TRBV5-1 with TRBJ1-3, with 8 bases lining up with TRBD1. The CDR3 length is 16 residues. The V gene's germline CDR1 is SGHRS and CDR2 YFSETQ. The J segment lost 0 bases and the V segment lost 4 bases, leaving 6 bases of the junction unmatched. This CDR3 is CASSVTGGFSGNTIYF. The CDR3 DNA is TGCGCCAGCAGCGTCACAGGGGGGTTCTCTGGAAACACCATATATTTT. The full variable domain, completed using reference TRBV5-1 and TRBJ1-3, is KAGVTQTPRYLIKTRGQQVTLSCSPISGHRSVSWYQQTPGQGLQFLFEYFSETQRNKGNFPGRFSGRQFSNSRSEMNVSTLELGDSALYLCASSVTGGFSGNTIYFGEGSWLTVV.

The CDR3 loop reads CAWREPRGSYTGELFF. The CDR3, as DNA: TGTGCCTGGAGAGAACCGCGCGGGAGCTACACCGGGGAGCTGTTTTTT. The V gene is TRBV30, the J gene TRBJ2-2, with TRBD2 matching 7 bases. The CDR3 has 16 amino acids. J was trimmed by 3 bases and V by 3 bases; bases with no gene match: 10. Germline V lookup: CDR1 GTSNPN, CDR2 SVGIG (reference sequence).

The chain couples TRBV6-5 to TRBJ1-5; no firm D call. V lost 2 bases and J lost 4, with 6 bases in between. The CDR3 length is 13 residues. CDR1 and CDR2 (germline): MNHEY, SVGAGI. In DNA, the CDR3 is TGTGCCAGCAGTTACGGCGGGAATCAGCCCCAGCATTTT. It codes for CASSYGGNQPQHF.

This clone was detected only once. The rearrangement uses TRBV2 and TRBJ2-1; D not certain. V lost 5 bases and J lost 5, with 7 bases in between. The CDR3 is made up of 12 amino acids. The germline V gene has CDR1 SNHLY and CDR2 FYNNEI. The CDR3 spells CASSRTHNEQFF. The CDR3 DNA is TGTGCCAGCAGTCGGACCCACAATGAGCAGTTCTTC.

The rearrangement uses TRBV19 and TRBJ1-5; 9 bases match TRBD1. The germline gives CDR1 LNHDA, CDR2 SQIVND (reference sequence). The ends lost 9 bases at V and 5 bases at J; junction bases unmatched: 8. This CDR3 region has 14 residues. Here the CDR3 DNA reads TGTGCCAGCCGTACAGGGGGCAGTGATCAGCCCCAGCATTTT. Protein: CASRTGGSDQPQHF.

CDR3 sequence reads: CASSISGTRVLAEAFF. The CDR3 bases are TGTGCCAGTAGTATTTCTGGGACTCGCGTATTAGCTGAAGCTTTCTTT. This chain links TRBV19 with TRBJ1-1, with D maybe TRBD1 (5 bases). Trimming took 3 bases from V and 6 from J, leaving 20 bases between them. Germline CDR1 is LNHDA and CDR2 is SQIVND (reference sequence). This CDR3 contains 16 residues.

This clone was seen a handful of times. The J gene is TRBJ1-6, the V gene TRBV19, with 7 bases matching TRBD1. The length of the CDR3 is 13 residues. The germline V gene encodes CDR1 LNHDA and CDR2 SQIVND (reference sequence). The V gene end was trimmed by 6 bases and the J gene end by 10 bases; junction bases not matched to a gene: 6. The CDR3 sequence is CASSRGFLSPLHF. Written as DNA, the CDR3 is TGTGCCAGTAGCAGGGGGTTCCTATCACCCCTCCACTTT.

The genes are TRBV5-1 and TRBJ2-4; a weak D match, TRBD2 (6 bases). CDR3 length: 13 residues. Germline assignment: CDR1 SGHRS and CDR2 YFSETQ. V was cut by 4 bases and J by 12 bases, with 17 bases left in between. CDR3 loop: CASSPDYPFAQYF. The CDR3 bases are TGCGCCAGCAGCCCGGACTACCCATTCGCTCAGTACTTC.

The chain recombines TRBV5-1 with TRBJ1-4; 8 bases align to TRBD1. J lost 6 bases, V lost 3 bases, and 10 bases had no gene match. Germline CDR1 is SGHRS and CDR2 is YFSETQ. The CDR3 has 16 amino acids. CDR3 sequence (DNA): TGCGCCAGCAGCTGGACCCCAGGGGGCGATGATGAAAAACTGTTTTTT. Its translation is CASSWTPGGDDEKLFF. The full variable domain, rest sourced from reference TRBV5-1 and TRBJ1-4, is KAGVTQTPRYLIKTRGQQVTLSCSPISGHRSVSWYQQTPGQGLQFLFEYFSETQRNKGNFPGRFSGRQFSNSRSEMNVSTLELGDSALYLCASSWTPGGDDEKLFFGSGTQLSVL.

V gene TRBV5-1 combines with J gene TRBJ2-5; 7 bases line up with TRBD1. From germline, CDR1 is SGHRS and CDR2 YFSETQ. The length of the CDR3 is 15 residues. The J segment lost 4 bases and the V segment lost 0 bases, leaving 6 bases of the junction unmatched. The CDR3 region has the DNA TGCGCCAGCAGCTTGGGACAGGGTGTAATAGAGACCCAGTACTTC. Translated, it gives CASSLGQGVIETQYF.

The chain carries TRBV7-8 and TRBJ2-5, with 10 bases aligning to TRBD1. The CDR3 has 16 amino acids. CDR1 and CDR2 from the germline V gene are SGHVS and FQNEAQ. Trimming took 1 base from V and 4 from J; bases not matched to a gene: 6. The CDR3 loop reads CASSLVMDRGGETQYF. The CDR3, as DNA: TGTGCCAGCAGCTTAGTGATGGACAGGGGGGGAGAGACCCAGTACTTC.

J is TRBJ1-2 and V is TRBV6-5; D is uncertain. Germline-derived CDR1 and CDR2 are MNHEY and SVGAGI. The length of the CDR3 is 13 residues. The germline V and J ends were trimmed by 1 base and 1 base, with 4 bases remaining between them. CDR3 amino acids: CASSYLNNYGYTF. CDR3 sequence (DNA): TGTGCCAGCAGTTACTTAAATAACTATGGCTACACCTTC.

The gene calls are TRBV6-1 and TRBJ1-1; a possible D gene is TRBD1 (6 bases). This CDR3 comprises 12 residues. Trimming took off 8 bases at V and 4 bases at J, with 11 bases between the two ends. Germline CDR1 and CDR2: MNHNS and SASEGT. The CDR3 reads CASWGLRTEAFF. CDR3 DNA: TGTGCCAGCTGGGGGCTACGCACTGAAGCTTTCTTT.

The chain links TRBV27 to TRBJ2-1; the match to TRBD2 covers 7 bases. The germline CDR1 and CDR2 sequences are MNHEY and SMNVEV (reference sequence). J gave up 1 base and V 6 bases, and 9 bases lay outside the gene matches. This CDR3 is 16 amino acids long. The CDR3 loop reads CASRSLSGPSYNEQFF. CDR3 nucleotide sequence: TGTGCCAGCAGGTCTCTTAGCGGGCCTTCCTACAATGAGCAGTTCTTC.

The chain uses TRBV7-9 and TRBJ2-7, with 9 bases aligning to TRBD1. The CDR3 is 14 amino acids. V shed 5 bases, J shed 4 bases, and the junction held 6 bases outside the gene matches. Germline V CDR1 and CDR2: SEHNR, FQNEAQ (reference sequence). Here the CDR3 reads CASSPRQGEYEQYF. The CDR3 nucleotides are TGTGCCAGCAGCCCACGACAGGGGGAATACGAGCAGTACTTC.